The 20 T cell receptor beta chains listed next were all sequenced from one sample in a study of OX40 agonist ivuxolimab in advanced cancers. TCRdb's copy holds only in-frame clones and misses some; the assay was immunoSEQ multiplex PCR. The data contain under 50,000 clones, 85% to 90% of them singletons. Sample: CD4+ or CD8+ T cells sorted from blood, taken in a trial of the OX40 agonist ivuxolimab. Receptor source: an adult with an advanced solid tumor such as melanoma, head and neck, liver or kidney cancer.

This CDR3 reads CASRGSGGTQYF. Here the CDR3 DNA reads TGTGCCAGCAGAGGCAGTGGGGGGACCCAGTACTTC. V usage is TRBV28 and J usage is TRBJ2-5; D may correspond to TRBD1 or TRBD2 (5 bases each). Germline values: CDR1 MDHEN, CDR2 SYDVKM. The V and J ends lost 6 bases and 7 bases respectively, with 12 bases between them. The CDR3 is 12 residues long. The full variable domain, rest sourced from reference TRBV28 and TRBJ2-5, is DVKVTQSSRYLVKRTGEKVFLECVQDMDHENMFWYRQDPGLGLRLIYFSYDVKMKEKGDIPEGYSVSREKKERFSLILESASTNQTSMYLCASRGSGGTQYFGPGTRLLVL.

The gene calls are TRBV7-2 and TRBJ2-7; TRBD1 matches 11 bases. The V and J ends lost 5 bases and 2 bases, in that order; junction bases with no gene match: 5. Germline V gene data show CDR1 as SGHTA and CDR2 as FQGNSA. This CDR3 contains 15 residues. This CDR3 is CASSPGQGAPYEQYF. The CDR3 bases are TGTGCCAGCAGCCCCGGACAGGGGGCCCCCTACGAGCAGTACTTC.

This chain links TRBV5-1 with TRBJ2-3, with D uncertain. Germline V gene lookup returns CDR1 SGHRS and CDR2 YFSETQ. The CDR3 has 13 residues. Between the trimmed V and J ends, which lost 3 bases and 0 bases, there was a span of 5 bases. The CDR3 is CASSSASTDTQYF. CDR3 DNA: TGCGCCAGCAGCTCAGCGAGCACAGATACGCAGTATTTT.

Only a few counts were recorded for this clone. The CDR3 nucleotides are TGTGCCAGCAGCGCCAACTATGGAAACACCATATATTTT. Protein: CASSANYGNTIYF. The J gene is TRBJ1-3, the V gene TRBV7-3; D uncertain. In germline, CDR1 is SGHTA, CDR2 FQGTGA. The CDR3 is made up of 13 amino acids. With 5 bases removed from V and 3 bases from J, the gap between germline ends came to 8 bases.

The chain couples TRBV5-5 to TRBJ2-7; 7 bases align to TRBD2. V was clipped by 0 bases and J by 2 bases; unmatched bases: 5. The CDR3 length is 15 residues. The germline CDR1 and CDR2 sequences are SGHKS and YYEKEE (reference sequence). The CDR3 loop is CASSLGGGSPYEQYF. The CDR3 DNA reads TGTGCCAGCAGCTTGGGAGGCGGGAGCCCCTACGAGCAGTACTTC.

The V gene is TRBV7-6, the J gene TRBJ2-7, with D maybe TRBD1 (6 bases). V shed 1 base and J shed 6 bases, with 13 bases lying between them. The CDR3 has 14 amino acids. Looked up from germline, CDR1 is SGHVS and CDR2 is FNYEAQ. This chain's CDR3 is CASSLGGTPLEQYF. The CDR3 DNA sequence: TGTGCCAGCAGCTTAGGGGGGACACCCCTCGAGCAGTACTTC.

The rearrangement links TRBV5-1 to TRBJ1-1; D remains ambiguous. V lost 4 bases and J lost 3, with 10 bases in between. CDR1 is SGHRS, CDR2 YFSETQ, per germline. This CDR3 has 13 residues. The CDR3 DNA is TGCGCCAGCAGCCCGGCCCCCGACACTGAAGCTTTCTTT. It encodes CASSPAPDTEAFF.

This clone was detected only a few times. The CDR3 region is CASSKTGQDNEQFF. The CDR3 DNA follows: TGTGCCAGCTCAAAAACCGGACAGGACAATGAGCAGTTCTTC. V is TRBV18 and J is TRBJ2-1; 7 bases match TRBD1. Unmatched junction bases numbered 6, after V lost 5 bases and J lost 5 bases. Germline V CDR1 and CDR2: KGHSH, LQKENI. CDR3 size: 14 residues.

The chain uses TRBV7-9 and TRBJ2-7; no reliable D call. Trimming removed 5 bases from V and 5 bases from J, with 10 bases in between. There are 12 residues in the CDR3. The germline V gene encodes CDR1 SEHNR and CDR2 FQNEAQ (reference sequence). The CDR3 nucleotides read TGTGCCAGCAGCCCCCTGACGGACGAGCAGTACTTC. This gives the protein CASSPLTDEQYF.

This chain connects TRBV12-5 to TRBJ1-2; D is unclear. The CDR3 runs 16 residues. Looked up from germline, CDR1 is LGHNT and CDR2 is FRNRAP. V dropped 6 bases and J dropped 0 bases, with 17 bases sitting between them. The CDR3: CASGLLNWGSNYGYTF. CDR3 coding DNA: TGTGCTAGTGGATTGTTGAATTGGGGATCTAACTATGGCTACACCTTC.

The rearrangement joins TRBV11-2 to TRBJ2-4, with no clear D. With 4 bases removed from V and 0 bases from J, the gap between germline ends came to 7 bases. The CDR3 sequence is 14 residues long. Germline V CDR1 and CDR2: SGHAT, FQNNGV. Here the CDR3 reads CASSSSLAKNIQYF. The CDR3 DNA sequence: TGTGCCAGCAGCTCATCCTTAGCCAAAAACATTCAGTACTTC.

The chain is built from TRBV4-1 and TRBJ1-1; TRBD1 agrees at 7 bases. The CDR3 consists of 15 residues. With V trimmed by 2 bases and J by 5 bases, 8 bases remained unmatched. CDR1 MGHRA and CDR2 YSYEKL come from the germline V gene. DNA of the CDR3: TGCGCCAGCAGCCAATTAGACAGGGAAAAAACTGAAGCTTTCTTT. Encoded protein: CASSQLDREKTEAFF.

V is TRBV5-1 and J is TRBJ1-3; no clear D gene. With 0 bases removed from V and 2 bases from J, the gap between germline ends came to 12 bases. CDR3 size: 16 residues. Germline values: CDR1 SGHRS, CDR2 YFSETQ. The CDR3 region is CASSLVGQLAGNTIYF. Written as DNA, the CDR3 is TGCGCCAGCAGCTTGGTAGGTCAGCTGGCTGGAAACACCATATATTTT.

V is TRBV12-5 and J is TRBJ2-6; TRBD1 is a possible D gene (5 bases). This CDR3 is built from 17 residues. V was shortened by 3 bases and J by 0 bases, with 12 bases between the two germline ends. The germline gives CDR1 LGHNT, CDR2 FRNRAP. CDR3 in DNA: TGTGCTAGTGGTTTTACAGGCCCTTCCTCTGGGGCCAACGTCCTGACTTTC. This codes for CASGFTGPSSGANVLTF.

The rearrangement uses TRBV10-3 and TRBJ1-1; D call uncertain. Trimming cost V 7 bases and J 1 base, with 10 bases left between them. This CDR3 contains 13 residues. Germline V CDR1 and CDR2: ENHRY, SYGVKD. The CDR3 DNA sequence: TGTGCCATCACTCTAGGAGGGAACACTGAAGCTTTCTTT. Translation gives CAITLGGNTEAFF.

This rearrangement joins TRBV5-4 to TRBJ1-3; a weak D match, TRBD1 (6 bases). The CDR3 runs 15 residues. Looked up from germline, CDR1 is SGHNT and CDR2 is YYREEE (reference sequence). V was trimmed by 1 base and J by 8 bases, leaving 16 bases between them. The CDR3 reads CASSLSGGPGDTIYF. CDR3 coding DNA: TGTGCCAGCAGCTTGTCCGGGGGCCCCGGTGACACCATATATTTT.

The chain links TRBV12-5 to TRBJ2-2, with D tentatively TRBD1 or TRBD2 (5 bases each). The CDR3 consists of 15 residues. V shed 0 bases and J shed 7 bases, with 12 bases lying between them. Germline CDR1 and CDR2: LGHNT and FRNRAP. The CDR3 nucleotides read TGTGCTAGTGGTTTGGTACTATCGGGGCACGGGGAGCTGTTTTTT. Encoded protein: CASGLVLSGHGELFF.

V is TRBV27 and J is TRBJ2-7, with TRBD2 matching over 7 bases. The trim removed 5 bases at V and 1 base at J, leaving 8 bases unmatched. Germline values: CDR1 MNHEY, CDR2 SMNVEV (reference sequence). This CDR3 spans 15 amino acids. Here the CDR3 DNA reads TGTGCCAGCAGTGTAGCGGGTGCATTGTCCTACGAGCAGTACTTC. This codes for CASSVAGALSYEQYF.

This chain uses TRBV6-4 with TRBJ2-2; 12 nucleotides line up with TRBD2. CDR3 length: 17 amino acids. The V and J ends lost 4 bases and 5 bases, in that order; junction bases with no gene match: 8. Germline loops: CDR1 MRHNA, CDR2 SNTAGT. CDR3 coding DNA: TGTGCCAGCAGTGTGACTAGCGGGAGAACCAATACCGGGGAGCTGTTTTTT. The encoded protein is CASSVTSGRTNTGELFF.

This clone was counted a single time. The chain recombines TRBV5-4 with TRBJ2-3, with TRBD2 identical over 9 bases. The length of the CDR3 is 14 residues. V shed 4 bases, J shed 0 bases, and the junction held 0 bases outside the gene matches. Germline CDR1 reads SGHNT; CDR2 reads YYREEE (reference sequence). The CDR3 reads CASSGTSSTDTQYF. The CDR3 region has the DNA TGTGCCAGCAGCGGGACTAGCAGCACAGATACGCAGTATTTT.